The rows below give T cell receptor beta chains drawn from one sample of a study of spatial heterogeneity in lung cancer. TCRdb redid the calling of the 5' RACE reads with MiXCR, one entry per CDR3 protein. The sample includes 15,000 to 20,000 distinct CDR3 sequences, 20% to 25% of them seen just once. This sample comprised PBMCs, obtained at surgery. These receptors were obtained from a female donor with early-stage non-small cell lung cancer. The conserved cysteine and the conserved F or W are not part of the CDR3 here. The order of the fields is CDR3 length, J gene, V gene, CDR3 protein.

length: 9; J: TRBJ2-1; V: TRBV20-1; CDR3: SASNRNEQF
length: 11; J: TRBJ1-1; V: TRBV28; CDR3: ASSFTSDTEAF
length: 17; J: TRBJ2-1; V: TRBV24-1; CDR3: ATSDPGLAGAGSYNEQF
length: 12; J: TRBJ2-1; V: TRBV23-1; CDR3: ASSHVGERAEQF
length: 14; J: TRBJ2-3; V: TRBV6-2/TRBV6-3; CDR3: ASSYSRRGGADTQY
length: 10; J: TRBJ2-7; V: TRBV29-1; CDR3: CLRTVSNEQY
length: 15; J: TRBJ2-1; V: TRBV7-8; CDR3: ASSLAIVGGTYNEQF
length: 11; J: TRBJ2-7; V: TRBV7-2; CDR3: ASSLYGSYEQY
length: 13; J: TRBJ1-5; V: TRBV7-8; CDR3: ASSLGRQVNQPQH
length: 13; J: TRBJ2-5; V: TRBV3-1; CDR3: ASSQFRGSGETQY
length: 13; J: TRBJ1-4; V: TRBV7-2; CDR3: ASSSYHATNEKLF
length: 12; J: TRBJ1-1; V: TRBV7-9; CDR3: ASSLEGGRTEAF
length: 12; J: TRBJ2-1; V: TRBV4-3; CDR3: ASSQDWVNNEQF
length: 11; J: TRBJ2-5; V: TRBV7-2; CDR3: ASSLSLGETQY
length: 12; J: TRBJ1-2; V: TRBV18; CDR3: ASSPRRDNYGYT
length: 13; J: TRBJ2-7; V: TRBV12-3/TRBV12-4; CDR3: ASSLGQEHSYEQY
length: 13; J: TRBJ2-1; V: TRBV21-1; CDR3: ASSTTSGRPYEQF
length: 12; J: TRBJ2-1; V: TRBV10-3; CDR3: AHAAGGSYNEQF
length: 12; J: TRBJ2-5; V: TRBV4-2; CDR3: ASSQEVVGETQY
length: 14; J: TRBJ2-7; V: TRBV4-3; CDR3: ASSQELAGANYEQY
length: 15; J: TRBJ2-2; V: TRBV6-5; CDR3: ASSYSGRVADTGELF
length: 14; J: TRBJ2-7; V: TRBV11-2; CDR3: ASSPLNWQGIYEQY
length: 13; J: TRBJ2-7; V: TRBV4-1; CDR3: ASSLNSGRVYEQY
length: 11; J: TRBJ2-3; V: TRBV29-1; CDR3: SVLRPDTDTQY
length: 13; J: TRBJ2-7; V: TRBV19; CDR3: ASSPDRGQEDEQY
length: 11; J: TRBJ2-3; V: TRBV9; CDR3: ASSVATQGPQY
length: 13; J: TRBJ2-1; V: TRBV4-2; CDR3: ASSQDEGLADEQF
length: 11; J: TRBJ2-5; V: TRBV28; CDR3: ASSLPRRETQY
length: 10; J: TRBJ1-2; V: TRBV29-1; CDR3: SAVRQDYGYT
length: 14; J: TRBJ1-5; V: TRBV7-2; CDR3: ASSLGRGQRVQPQH
length: 11; J: TRBJ2-3; V: TRBV12-3/TRBV12-4; CDR3: ASGDSSTDTQY
length: 14; J: TRBJ2-3; V: TRBV4-3; CDR3: ASSPLPTGGRDTQY
length: 10; J: TRBJ1-3; V: TRBV20-1; CDR3: SARTSGNTIY
length: 14; J: TRBJ1-6; V: TRBV12-3/TRBV12-4; CDR3: ASTLAWGGENSPLH
length: 11; J: TRBJ2-5; V: TRBV19; CDR3: ASSGDRGKTQY
length: 15; J: TRBJ1-2; V: TRBV28; CDR3: ASSNRDRNPGGYGYT
length: 12; J: TRBJ2-3; V: TRBV5-1; CDR3: ASSFRAPPYTQY
length: 13; J: TRBJ2-7; V: TRBV6-6; CDR3: ASSYTGLSSYEQY
length: 15; J: TRBJ2-1; V: TRBV19; CDR3: ASSASSGGAFFYEQF
length: 15; J: TRBJ2-1; V: TRBV14; CDR3: ASSQDLGQSSYNEQF
length: 12; J: TRBJ2-6; V: TRBV5-1; CDR3: ASRDSSGANVLT
length: 14; J: TRBJ1-4; V: TRBV27; CDR3: ASSSSVGTGREKLF
length: 12; J: TRBJ2-1; V: TRBV5-1; CDR3: ASSLQGGGYEQF
length: 14; J: TRBJ2-5; V: TRBV10-2; CDR3: ASSQSGEPLPGTQY
length: 9; J: TRBJ1-2; V: TRBV20-1; CDR3: SASMGYGYT
length: 14; J: TRBJ1-5; V: TRBV18; CDR3: ASSPPGHSSNQPQH
length: 12; J: TRBJ1-2; V: TRBV19; CDR3: ASSTYPRGYGYT